The source of this TCR beta chain is a study of identical twins. The study's findings and limits: While abundant cord blood beta clonotypes carried fewer insertions, memory repertoires showed no such pattern. Model-predicted out-of-frame TCR alpha sharing fell below observed values in monozygotic twins.

CDR3 length equals 15 residues. V shed 5 bases and J shed 0 bases, with 15 bases lying between them. Per germline, CDR1 SGHRS and CDR2 YFSETQ. A universal primer binding site was introduced by template switching. The final cDNA contained unique molecular identifiers. TCRdb processed the 5' RACE reads anew with MiXCR; each CDR3 protein has one entry. The data hold around 680,000 distinct CDR3 sequences, with 8.5% to 9% observed a single time. The table lists this clonotype with many counts. Its antigen is not known. Donors uniformly comprised healthy Caucasians. These same data were also listed under a study on yellow fever vaccine responses in identical twins.

The rearrangement links TRBV5-1 to TRBJ2-7; D is possibly TRBD2 (5 bases). This clonotype originated in a woman aged 18-30 years in good health. The source material was PBMCs. The CDR3 sequence is CASSKDHLASYEQYF. Here the CDR3 DNA reads TGCGCCAGCAGTAAAGATCACCTAGCCTCCTACGAGCAGTACTTC.